Below are 13 T cell receptor beta chains sequenced from a single sample in a study of T cell responses to AZD1222 COVID-19 vaccine. Produced via immunoSEQ multiplex PCR; TCRdb's table is partial and in-frame only. The table shows fewer than 120,000 clones, with about 81% occurring only once. The specimen was peripheral blood, collected on day 0 of AZD1222 vaccination. All receptors derive from an adult in good health.

The V call is TRBV29-1, the J call TRBJ1-2, with D perhaps matching TRBD1 (5 bases). The CDR3 length is 14 residues. Trimming took 7 bases from V and 2 from J, leaving 17 bases between them. Germline CDR1 reads SQVTM; CDR2 reads ANQGSEA. CDR3 residues: CSAKRGRGNYGYTF. In nucleotides, the CDR3 is TGCAGCGCAAAGCGGGGACGGGGCAACTATGGCTACACCTTC. Based on the CDR3 plus reference TRBV29-1 and TRBJ1-2, the full variable domain is SAVISQKPSRDICQRGTSLTIQCQVDSQVTMMFWYRQQPGQSLTLIATANQGSEATYESGFVIDKFPISRPNLTFSTLTVSNMSPEDSSIYLCSAKRGRGNYGYTFGSGTRLTVV.

The chain has TRBV18 and TRBJ2-1; no clear D gene. The CDR3 loop spans 17 amino acids. V lost 0 bases and J lost 3, with 15 bases in between. Germline values: CDR1 KGHSH, CDR2 LQKENI. The CDR3 sequence is CASSPPLRPRYYNEQFF. In DNA form, the CDR3 reads TGTGCCAGCTCACCACCCCTAAGACCCAGGTACTACAATGAGCAGTTCTTC.

This chain connects TRBV5-1 to TRBJ1-5; D perhaps matches TRBD1 (6 bases). Germline V CDR1 and CDR2: SGHRS, YFSETQ. V was trimmed by 0 bases and J by 1 base, leaving 8 bases between them. The length of the CDR3 is 15 residues. This CDR3 is CASSLEGTSNQPQHF. The CDR3 coding sequence is TGCGCCAGCAGCTTGGAAGGGACAAGCAATCAGCCCCAGCATTTT.

The chain has TRBV12-5 and TRBJ2-7; 9 bases agree with TRBD1. J lost 2 bases, V lost 6 bases, and 8 bases had no gene match. Germline CDR1 reads LGHNT; CDR2 reads FRNRAP. The CDR3 loop spans 15 amino acids. This CDR3 reads CASGSTDRGPYEQYF. The CDR3 nucleotides read TGTGCTAGTGGCTCGACGGACAGGGGACCCTACGAGCAGTACTTC.

This chain joins TRBV24-1 and TRBJ1-5; D unresolved. Germline V gene data show CDR1 as KGHDR and CDR2 as SFDVKD. The germline V and J ends were trimmed by 4 bases and 5 bases, with 11 bases remaining between them. The CDR3 is 14 amino acids. CDR3: CATSDPPSDQPQHF. For the CDR3, the DNA is TGTGCCACCAGTGACCCCCCCAGTGATCAGCCCCAGCATTTT.

The chain employs TRBV30 and TRBJ1-5, with 10 bases fitting TRBD1. This CDR3 region has 15 residues. Germline CDR1 is GTSNPN and CDR2 is SVGIG (reference sequence). V trimming: 3 bases; J trimming: 6 bases; junction bases outside the gene matches: 8. CDR3 sequence (DNA): TGTGCCTGGAGCGTGACAGGGGGCTTTGGTCAGCCCCAGCATTTT. This sequence encodes CAWSVTGGFGQPQHF. The full variable domain, with the rest looked up from reference TRBV30 and TRBJ1-5, is SQTIHQWPATLVQPVGSPLSLECTVEGTSNPNLYWYRQAAGRGLQLLFYSVGIGQISSEVPQNLSASRPQDRQFILSSKKLLLSDSGFYLCAWSVTGGFGQPQHFGDGTRLSIL.

The rearrangement uses TRBV2 and TRBJ2-1, with 7 bases lining up with TRBD1. CDR1 SNHLY and CDR2 FYNNEI come from the germline V gene. The CDR3 has 13 residues. The V segment lost 7 bases and the J segment 8 bases; nucleotides outside the gene matches: 8. CDR3 bases: TGTGCCAGCACCGCTCAGGGGGTCTATGAGCAGTTCTTC. Its translation is CASTAQGVYEQFF.

V usage is TRBV5-1 and J usage is TRBJ2-6, with no clear D. The germline V gene encodes CDR1 SGHRS and CDR2 YFSETQ. V was cut by 0 bases and J by 1 base, with 8 bases left in between. The CDR3 is made up of 16 amino acids. For the CDR3, the DNA is TGCGCCAGCAGCTTGGGGGGTTTGTCTGGGGCCAACGTCCTGACTTTC. Translated: CASSLGGLSGANVLTF.

The rearrangement links TRBV7-2 to TRBJ1-1; no definite D call. Trimming removed 2 bases at V and 1 base at J, with 11 bases between. The germline V gene encodes CDR1 SGHTA and CDR2 FQGNSA. This CDR3 is built from 15 residues. The chain's CDR3 is CASSLTDLWNTEAFF. The CDR3 region has the DNA TGTGCCAGCAGCTTAACTGATCTCTGGAACACTGAAGCTTTCTTT.

This clone has a single count. The chain joins TRBV11-2 to TRBJ2-5; 8 bases line up with TRBD2. With 6 bases clipped from V and 5 bases from J, the junction kept 8 bases outside the gene matches. Per the germline V gene, CDR1 is SGHAT and CDR2 is FQNNGV. The CDR3 spans 14 residues. The DNA of the CDR3 is TGTGCCAGCAGTCTAAGTTCGGGGGGGGAGACCCAGTACTTC. Its protein product is CASSLSSGGETQYF. The full variable domain, completed using reference TRBV11-2 and TRBJ2-5, is EAGVAQSPRYKIIEKRQSVAFWCNPISGHATLYWYQQILGQGPKLLIQFQNNGVVDDSQLPKDRFSAERLKGVDSTLKIQPAKLEDSAVYLCASSLSSGGETQYFGPGTRLLVL.

In its sample, this clone was seen once. The rearrangement joins TRBV24-1 to TRBJ2-1, with no clear D. Trimming stripped 5 bases from V and 5 bases from J, with 12 bases between. The CDR3 totals 14 residues. Germline lookup yields CDR1 KGHDR and CDR2 SFDVKD. The CDR3 DNA is TGTGCCACCAGTGGGGCTAGGATCCACAATGAGCAGTTCTTC. It is translated as CATSGARIHNEQFF.

This chain uses TRBV18 with TRBJ1-1; 8 bases map to TRBD1. Germline V lookup: CDR1 KGHSH, CDR2 LQKENI. This CDR3 is 16 amino acids long. V shed 3 bases and J 3 bases; nucleotides not matched to a gene: 9. The CDR3 DNA sequence: TGTGCCAGCTCACCGTTCCAGGGGGCGACGGACACTGAAGCTTTCTTT. This codes for CASSPFQGATDTEAFF.

J is TRBJ1-2 and V is TRBV6-5, with TRBD1 matching over 11 bases. This CDR3 has 15 amino acids. The ends lost 7 bases at V and 2 bases at J; junction bases unmatched: 6. Looked up from germline, CDR1 is MNHEY and CDR2 is SVGAGI. The CDR3 here is CASTLDRGPNYGYTF. The CDR3 nucleotides are TGTGCCAGCACCTTGGACAGGGGGCCCAACTATGGCTACACCTTC.